The sequence of this TCR beta chain was determined in a study of long-term antiretroviral therapy in people with HIV. Whole-study results and caveats: From the mid-2000s to the late 2010s, blood was obtained, possibly while participants received older ART regimens.

It was version v3.0 of the immunoSEQ assay that was run at survey level. Some clones are missing from TCRdb's copy, which holds only in-frame ones; the method was immunoSEQ multiplex PCR. Found here are about 21,000 clones, approximately 83% of them singletons; the top ten hold 8.5% to 9.5%. Trimming took 5 bases from V and 5 from J; bases not matched to a gene: 5. Per the germline V gene, CDR1 is LNHDA and CDR2 is SQIVND (reference sequence). The CDR3 is 14 amino acids. Notes on this clone: The target antigen is unknown.

The sequencing here drew on unsorted PBMCs, taken 0.5 years before starting antiretroviral therapy. The sequence was obtained from a man aged 18 to 29 with HIV. This rearrangement joins TRBV19 to TRBJ2-2; 7 nucleotides line up with TRBD1. The CDR3 loop reads CASSYRGRTGELFF. The CDR3 DNA follows: TGTGCCAGTAGTTACAGGGGTAGGACCGGGGAGCTGTTTTTT.